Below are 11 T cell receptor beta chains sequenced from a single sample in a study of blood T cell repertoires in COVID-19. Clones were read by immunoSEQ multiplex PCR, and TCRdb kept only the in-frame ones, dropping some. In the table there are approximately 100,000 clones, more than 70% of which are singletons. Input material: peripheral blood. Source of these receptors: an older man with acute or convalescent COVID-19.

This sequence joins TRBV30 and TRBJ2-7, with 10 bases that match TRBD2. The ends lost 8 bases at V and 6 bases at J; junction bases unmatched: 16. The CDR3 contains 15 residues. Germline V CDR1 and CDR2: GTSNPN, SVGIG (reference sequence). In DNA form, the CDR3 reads TGTGCCCTCAGGCGGGGGCTAGCGGGAGTGGGCGAGCAGTACTTC. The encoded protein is CALRRGLAGVGEQYF.

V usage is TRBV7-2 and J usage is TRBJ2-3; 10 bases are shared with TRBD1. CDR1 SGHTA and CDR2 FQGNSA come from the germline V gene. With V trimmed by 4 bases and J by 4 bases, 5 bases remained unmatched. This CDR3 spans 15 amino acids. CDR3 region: CASSSRQGASDTQYF. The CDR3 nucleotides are TGTGCCAGCAGCTCACGACAGGGGGCGTCAGATACGCAGTATTTT.

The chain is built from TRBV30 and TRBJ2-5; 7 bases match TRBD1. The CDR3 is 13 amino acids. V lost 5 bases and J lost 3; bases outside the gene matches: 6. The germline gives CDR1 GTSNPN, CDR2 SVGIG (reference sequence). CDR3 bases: TGTGCCTGGGAACGGACAGGAAAAGAGACCCAGTACTTC. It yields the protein CAWERTGKETQYF.

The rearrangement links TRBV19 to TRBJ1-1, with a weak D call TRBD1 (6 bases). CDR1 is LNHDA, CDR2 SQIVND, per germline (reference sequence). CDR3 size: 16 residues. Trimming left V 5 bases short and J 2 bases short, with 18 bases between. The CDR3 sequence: CASSPGRSGHNTEAFF. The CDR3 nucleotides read TGTGCCAGTAGTCCCGGCCGATCGGGACACAACACTGAAGCTTTCTTT.

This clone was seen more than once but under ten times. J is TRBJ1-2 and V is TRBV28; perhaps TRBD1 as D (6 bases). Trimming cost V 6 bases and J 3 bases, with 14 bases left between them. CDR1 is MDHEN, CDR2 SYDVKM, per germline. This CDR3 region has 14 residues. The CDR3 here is CASRPTGIDYGYTF. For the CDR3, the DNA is TGTGCCAGCAGACCTACAGGGATCGACTATGGCTACACCTTC.

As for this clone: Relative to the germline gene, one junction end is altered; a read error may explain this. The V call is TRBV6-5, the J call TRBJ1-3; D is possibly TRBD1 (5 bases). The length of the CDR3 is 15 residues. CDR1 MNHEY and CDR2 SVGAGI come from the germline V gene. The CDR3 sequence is CASSHSGGAGNTIYF. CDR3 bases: TGTGCCAGCAGTCACTCCGGGGGTGCAGGAAACACCATATATTTT.

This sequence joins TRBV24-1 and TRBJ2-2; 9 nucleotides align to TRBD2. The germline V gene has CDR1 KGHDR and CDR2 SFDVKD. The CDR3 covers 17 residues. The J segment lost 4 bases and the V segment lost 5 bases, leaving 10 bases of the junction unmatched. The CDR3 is CATSVASGIGGTGELFF. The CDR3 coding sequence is TGTGCCACCAGTGTGGCTAGCGGGATCGGTGGCACCGGGGAGCTGTTTTTT.

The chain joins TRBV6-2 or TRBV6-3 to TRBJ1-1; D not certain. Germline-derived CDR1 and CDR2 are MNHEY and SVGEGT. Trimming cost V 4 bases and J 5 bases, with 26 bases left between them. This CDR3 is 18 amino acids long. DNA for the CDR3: TGTGCCAGCAGTTTCCCTTTGAGAGAAAGGCGAGGGAAGACTGAAGCTTTCTTT. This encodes CASSFPLRERRGKTEAFF.

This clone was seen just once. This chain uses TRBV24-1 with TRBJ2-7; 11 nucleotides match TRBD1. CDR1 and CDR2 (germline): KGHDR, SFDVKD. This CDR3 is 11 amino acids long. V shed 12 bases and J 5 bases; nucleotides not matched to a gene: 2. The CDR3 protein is CASGQGDEQYF. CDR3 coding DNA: TGTGCCTCGGGACAGGGGGACGAGCAGTACTTC.

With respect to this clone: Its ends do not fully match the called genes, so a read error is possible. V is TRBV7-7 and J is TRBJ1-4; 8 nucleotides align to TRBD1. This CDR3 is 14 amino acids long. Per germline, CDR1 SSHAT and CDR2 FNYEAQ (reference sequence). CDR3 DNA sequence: TGTGCTAGCAGCCCTGGACAGGGAAACGAAAAACTGTTTTTT. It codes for CASSPGQGNEKLFF.

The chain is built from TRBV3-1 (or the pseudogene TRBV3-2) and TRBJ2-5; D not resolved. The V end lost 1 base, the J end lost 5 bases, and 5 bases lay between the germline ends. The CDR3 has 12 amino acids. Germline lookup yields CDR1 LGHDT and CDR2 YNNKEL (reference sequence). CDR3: CASSQAGETQYF. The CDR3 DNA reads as TGTGCCAGCAGCCAAGCCGGGGAGACCCAGTACTTC.